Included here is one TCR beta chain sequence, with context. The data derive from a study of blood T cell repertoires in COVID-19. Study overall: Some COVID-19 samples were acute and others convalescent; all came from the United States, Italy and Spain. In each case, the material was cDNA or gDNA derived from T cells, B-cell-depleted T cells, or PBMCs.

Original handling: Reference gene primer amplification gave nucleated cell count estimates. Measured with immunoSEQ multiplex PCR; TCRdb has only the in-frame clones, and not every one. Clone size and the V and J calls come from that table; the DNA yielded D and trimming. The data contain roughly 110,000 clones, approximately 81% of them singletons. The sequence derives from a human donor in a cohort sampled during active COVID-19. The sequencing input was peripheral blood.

The CDR3 loop reads CASSPPDRANYGYTF. The DNA of the CDR3 is TGTGCCAGCTCACCTCCCGACAGGGCGAACTATGGCTACACCTTC. The chain recombines TRBV18 with TRBJ1-2; the match to TRBD1 covers 7 bases. CDR1 KGHSH and CDR2 LQKENI come from the germline V gene. V lost 3 bases, J lost 2 bases, and 6 bases stayed unmatched. The CDR3 has 15 amino acids.